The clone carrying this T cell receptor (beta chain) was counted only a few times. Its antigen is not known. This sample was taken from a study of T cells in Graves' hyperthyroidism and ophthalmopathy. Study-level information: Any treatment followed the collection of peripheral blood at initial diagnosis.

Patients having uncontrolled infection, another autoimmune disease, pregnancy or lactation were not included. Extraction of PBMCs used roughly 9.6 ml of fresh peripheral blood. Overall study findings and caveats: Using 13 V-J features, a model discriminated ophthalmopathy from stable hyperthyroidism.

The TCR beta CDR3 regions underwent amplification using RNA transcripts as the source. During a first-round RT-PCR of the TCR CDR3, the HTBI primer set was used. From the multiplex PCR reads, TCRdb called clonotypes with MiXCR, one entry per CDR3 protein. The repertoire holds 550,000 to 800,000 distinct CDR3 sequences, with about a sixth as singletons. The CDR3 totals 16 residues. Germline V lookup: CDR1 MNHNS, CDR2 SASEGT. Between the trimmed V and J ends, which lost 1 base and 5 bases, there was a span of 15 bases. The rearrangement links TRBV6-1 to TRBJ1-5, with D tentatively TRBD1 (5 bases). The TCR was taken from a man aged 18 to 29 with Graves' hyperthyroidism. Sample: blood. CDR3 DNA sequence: TGTGCCAGCAGTGAAGGTGGGGTGGGGGGGGATCAGCCCCAGCATTTT. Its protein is CASSEGGVGGDQPQHF.